These T cell receptor beta chains were read from a single sample in a study of human T cells and chemical hapten exposure. In TCRdb, the 5' RACE reads were re-called with MiXCR into one record per CDR3 protein. Among 80,000 or so distinct CDR3 sequences listed, less than 20% were seen once. The receptors come from a female donor in good health. Both conserved end residues are part of each CDR3. The D gene is left open where the match is weak. Size is stated for part of the rows, as once, few or many counts, or as a class when the clone is expanded.

many TRBJ2-3 . TRBV11-2 TGTGCCAGCAGCTTAGAAGTAGCTGGTACGCAGTATTTT CASSLEVAGTQYF
few TRBJ1-6 . TRBV12-3/TRBV12-4 TGTGCCAGCAGACCTCAAGATTCACCCCTCCACTTT CASRPQDSPLHF
. TRBJ1-2 . TRBV6-2/TRBV6-3 TGTGCCAGCAGTTACTGGACGAACTATGGCTACACCTTC CASSYWTNYGYTF
few TRBJ2-6 . TRBV12-3/TRBV12-4 TGTGCCAGCAGTTTATCAGGTGGGGCCAACGTCCTGACTTTC CASSLSGGANVLTF
. TRBJ1-4 . TRBV25-1 TGTGCCAGCAGTGAATCGGGCCCGAACGAAAAACTGTTTTTT CASSESGPNEKLFF
. TRBJ2-3 TRBD2 TRBV28 TGTGCCAGCAGTTTCCCCGCCCTTGGCGGGAGGAGCTCAGATACGCAGTATTTT CASSFPALGGRSSDTQYF
few TRBJ2-7 . TRBV11-2 TGTGCCAGCAGCTTTTCTGACTCACCCTCCTACGAGCAGTACTTC CASSFSDSPSYEQYF
. TRBJ1-1 TRBD1 TRBV7-9 TGTGCCAGCAGCTTGGGACAGGGACCAATCGCTTTCTTT CASSLGQGPIAFF
once TRBJ2-3 . TRBV7-2 TGTGCCAGCAGCTTAGCGGACAGCCCAGATACGCAGTATTTT CASSLADSPDTQYF
. TRBJ1-5 TRBD1 TRBV27 TGTGCCAGCAGTGGGGGGACAGGGGGTCGCAATCAGCCCCAGCATTTT CASSGGTGGRNQPQHF
. TRBJ1-1 . TRBV20-1 TGCAGTGCTAGAAGGGTACTTATAGGGGGCACTGAAGCTTTCTTT CSARRVLIGGTEAFF
. TRBJ2-1 TRBD2 TRBV27 TGTGCCAGCAGCGGACTAGCCTCCCATGAGCAGTTCTTC CASSGLASHEQFF
few TRBJ1-2 . TRBV28 TGTGCCAGCAGTTTAAGAGGGACGGGTCGGGGCTACACCTTC CASSLRGTGRGYTF
. TRBJ2-2 TRBD2 TRBV4-3 TGCGCCAGCAGCCAAGAAGGGACTAGCGCGACCGGGGAGCTGTTTTTT CASSQEGTSATGELFF
. TRBJ1-5 TRBD1 TRBV6-2/TRBV6-3 TGTGCCAGCAGCCGAGGACAGGGCGCCAATCAGCCCCAGCATTTT CASSRGQGANQPQHF
. TRBJ1-1 . TRBV6-5 TGTGCCAGCAGTCCCCTAGGGGGGCCCACTGAAGCTTTCTTT CASSPLGGPTEAFF